Listed below are T cell receptor beta chains from one sample, sequenced in a study of shared clonotypes between healthy human individuals. Clones were sequenced by immunoSEQ multiplex PCR, and TCRdb holds only the in-frame ones, with some missing. This sample carries some 2.3 million clones, over 85% of them seen once, and the ten largest clones take 0.3% to 0.4%. Specimen: naive CD4+ T cells from PBMCs. All receptors come from a man younger than 35 in good health. Some clones in this sample may be carry-over from other donors' samples. The CDR3 runs from the conserved cysteine through the conserved F or W. The D gene is left open where the match is weak. Expanded clones are given a class, and other clones once, few, many or no size at all.

j_call: TRBJ1-5
d_call: NA
clone_size: NA
v_call: TRBV5-5
cdr3_nt: TGTGCCAGCAGCTTAGCGGCAGGGAATCAGCCCCAGCATTTT
cdr3_aa: CASSLAAGNQPQHF

j_call: TRBJ1-1
d_call: NA
clone_size: once
v_call: TRBV10-3
cdr3_nt: TGTGCCATCAGAAGCCTTCCGGGCACTGAAGCTTTCTTT
cdr3_aa: CAIRSLPGTEAFF

j_call: TRBJ1-4
d_call: NA
clone_size: NA
v_call: TRBV7-6
cdr3_nt: TGTGCCAGCAGGCAAGTCGGGGTTGGAGAAAAACTGTTTTTT
cdr3_aa: CASRQVGVGEKLFF

j_call: TRBJ2-7
d_call: NA
clone_size: NA
v_call: TRBV2
cdr3_nt: TGTGCCAGTCAACCCAACCGGGGGGCGGAATACGAGCAGTACTTC
cdr3_aa: CASQPNRGAEYEQYF

j_call: TRBJ2-2
d_call: NA
clone_size: NA
v_call: TRBV4-1
cdr3_nt: TGCGCCAGCAGCCAAGGGCAGAACACCGGGGAGCTGTTTTTT
cdr3_aa: CASSQGQNTGELFF

j_call: TRBJ2-7
d_call: NA
clone_size: NA
v_call: TRBV6-1
cdr3_nt: TGTGCCAGCAGTACCCACAGCGTGAGCTCCTACGAGCAGTACTTC
cdr3_aa: CASSTHSVSSYEQYF

j_call: TRBJ1-3
d_call: NA
clone_size: NA
v_call: TRBV18
cdr3_nt: TGTGCCAGCTCATCAACGGCCCCCTCTGGAAACACCATATATTTT
cdr3_aa: CASSSTAPSGNTIYF

j_call: TRBJ2-1
d_call: NA
clone_size: NA
v_call: TRBV19
cdr3_nt: TGTGCCAGTAGTCAGGGACTTGCAAACTACAATGAGCAGTTCTTC
cdr3_aa: CASSQGLANYNEQFF

j_call: TRBJ1-4
d_call: NA
clone_size: NA
v_call: TRBV11-2
cdr3_nt: TGTGCCAGCAGCCGAGATGACAGGCCTAATGAAAAACTGTTTTTT
cdr3_aa: CASSRDDRPNEKLFF

j_call: TRBJ2-7
d_call: NA
clone_size: NA
v_call: TRBV18
cdr3_nt: TGTGCCAGCTCACCAACAACTTACGAGCAGTACTTC
cdr3_aa: CASSPTTYEQYF

j_call: TRBJ1-5
d_call: NA
clone_size: NA
v_call: TRBV2
cdr3_nt: TGTGCCAGCAAGGCAGATTCCAATCAGCCCCAGCATTTT
cdr3_aa: CASKADSNQPQHF

j_call: TRBJ1-1
d_call: TRBD1
clone_size: NA
v_call: TRBV6-5
cdr3_nt: TGTGCCAGCAGGTCACAGGGGATCAGCACTGAAGCTTTCTTT
cdr3_aa: CASRSQGISTEAFF

j_call: TRBJ2-3
d_call: NA
clone_size: NA
v_call: TRBV15
cdr3_nt: TGTGCCACCAGCAGAGGACAGACGGGCACAGATACGCAGTATTTT
cdr3_aa: CATSRGQTGTDTQYF

j_call: TRBJ2-5
d_call: NA
clone_size: NA
v_call: TRBV28
cdr3_nt: TGTGCCAGCAGTTTCCTCGAGACCCAGTACTTC
cdr3_aa: CASSFLETQYF

j_call: TRBJ2-1
d_call: TRBD1
clone_size: NA
v_call: TRBV30
cdr3_nt: TGTGCCTGGAGTACTCAACCCACAGGGGATGAGCAGTTCTTC
cdr3_aa: CAWSTQPTGDEQFF

j_call: TRBJ2-1
d_call: NA
clone_size: NA
v_call: TRBV10-2
cdr3_nt: TGCGCCAGCAGTGAGTCTCCCGGTCGGGCACCCTACAATGAGCAGTTCTTC
cdr3_aa: CASSESPGRAPYNEQFF

j_call: TRBJ2-7
d_call: TRBD2
clone_size: once
v_call: TRBV5-1
cdr3_nt: TGCGCCAGCAGCTATAAGCGGGAATTCGAGCAGTACTTC
cdr3_aa: CASSYKREFEQYF

j_call: TRBJ2-3
d_call: NA
clone_size: NA
v_call: TRBV29-1
cdr3_nt: TGCAGCGTTGATCAGGGCTGGGTGGATACGCAGTATTTT
cdr3_aa: CSVDQGWVDTQYF

j_call: TRBJ2-1
d_call: TRBD2
clone_size: NA
v_call: TRBV7-3
cdr3_nt: TGTGCCAGCAGCTTATTCGGGACTAGCGGGAGGCACAATGAGCAGTTCTTC
cdr3_aa: CASSLFGTSGRHNEQFF

j_call: TRBJ2-2
d_call: NA
clone_size: once
v_call: TRBV30
cdr3_nt: TGTGCCTGGGGGTCTGACTTCCCCACCGGGGAGCTGTTTTTT
cdr3_aa: CAWGSDFPTGELFF

j_call: TRBJ1-4
d_call: NA
clone_size: NA
v_call: TRBV11-2
cdr3_nt: TGTGCCAGCACCGCGACAGGTCGTAATGAAAAACTGTTTTTT
cdr3_aa: CASTATGRNEKLFF

j_call: TRBJ2-3
d_call: TRBD2
clone_size: NA
v_call: TRBV28
cdr3_nt: TGTGCCAGCAGTTTGCAGACTAGCGGCACAGATACGCAGTATTTT
cdr3_aa: CASSLQTSGTDTQYF

j_call: TRBJ2-3
d_call: NA
clone_size: NA
v_call: TRBV7-9
cdr3_nt: TGTGCCAGCAGCCTCACCGATACGCAGTATTTT
cdr3_aa: CASSLTDTQYF

j_call: TRBJ2-7
d_call: NA
clone_size: NA
v_call: TRBV5-1
cdr3_nt: TGCGCCAGCAGCCCGGGGGCGGGGCAGTGGGCCTACGAGCAGTACTTC
cdr3_aa: CASSPGAGQWAYEQYF

j_call: TRBJ1-4
d_call: TRBD1
clone_size: NA
v_call: TRBV2
cdr3_nt: TGTGCCAGCAGTGAACAGGGGGCGAGAGAAAAACTGTTTTTT
cdr3_aa: CASSEQGAREKLFF

j_call: TRBJ2-2
d_call: NA
clone_size: NA
v_call: TRBV28
cdr3_nt: TGTGCCAGCAGTTCTTACACCGGGGAGCTGTTTTTT
cdr3_aa: CASSSYTGELFF

j_call: TRBJ2-7
d_call: NA
clone_size: NA
v_call: TRBV11-2
cdr3_nt: TGTGCCAGCAGCTTAGAGCAGCCCCTTTGGAACGAGCAGTACTTC
cdr3_aa: CASSLEQPLWNEQYF

j_call: TRBJ2-7
d_call: NA
clone_size: NA
v_call: TRBV29-1
cdr3_nt: TGCAGCGTCGCCAGGAGGGTCGAGTACGAGCAGTACTTC
cdr3_aa: CSVARRVEYEQYF

j_call: TRBJ1-1
d_call: NA
clone_size: NA
v_call: TRBV7-3
cdr3_nt: TGTGCCAGCAGCTCTATGAGGAACACTGAAGCTTTCTTT
cdr3_aa: CASSSMRNTEAFF

j_call: TRBJ1-5
d_call: NA
clone_size: NA
v_call: TRBV15
cdr3_nt: TGTGCCACCCGGGAGTCCAGGCGGGGGCCCCAGCATTTT
cdr3_aa: CATRESRRGPQHF

j_call: TRBJ1-5
d_call: TRBD1
clone_size: NA
v_call: TRBV19
cdr3_nt: TGTGCCAGTAGTCCTGGGACAGGGAGGGCCAATCAGCCCCAGCATTTT
cdr3_aa: CASSPGTGRANQPQHF

j_call: TRBJ2-6
d_call: NA
clone_size: NA
v_call: TRBV28
cdr3_nt: TGTGCCAGCAAACGGGCGGGACCTGGGGCCAACGTCCTGACTTTC
cdr3_aa: CASKRAGPGANVLTF

j_call: TRBJ1-1
d_call: NA
clone_size: NA
v_call: TRBV10-1
cdr3_nt: TGCGCCAGCAGAGGACCGTTGCCCTACGAAGCTTTCTTT
cdr3_aa: CASRGPLPYEAFF

j_call: TRBJ2-5
d_call: NA
clone_size: NA
v_call: TRBV29-1
cdr3_nt: TGCAGCGCGGGATATCAAGAGACCCAGTACTTC
cdr3_aa: CSAGYQETQYF

j_call: TRBJ2-5
d_call: TRBD2
clone_size: NA
v_call: TRBV9
cdr3_nt: TGTGCCAGCGCGGTGGGGACTAGCGGGACCCAAGAGACCCAGTACTTC
cdr3_aa: CASAVGTSGTQETQYF

j_call: TRBJ2-5
d_call: NA
clone_size: NA
v_call: TRBV7-3
cdr3_nt: TGTGCCAGCAGCTTAACACCGGGACCATACTACGGGGAGACCCAGTACTTC
cdr3_aa: CASSLTPGPYYGETQYF

j_call: TRBJ2-7
d_call: NA
clone_size: NA
v_call: TRBV11-2
cdr3_nt: TGTGCCAGCAGCTTAGGACGCTACGAGCAGTACTTC
cdr3_aa: CASSLGRYEQYF

j_call: TRBJ2-1
d_call: TRBD2
clone_size: NA
v_call: TRBV18
cdr3_nt: TGTGCCAGCTCACCATTACTAGCGGGAGACAATGAGCAGTTCTTC
cdr3_aa: CASSPLLAGDNEQFF

j_call: TRBJ2-3
d_call: NA
clone_size: NA
v_call: TRBV4-1
cdr3_nt: TGCGCCAGCAGCCAAGATGGGACGACAGATACGCAGTATTTT
cdr3_aa: CASSQDGTTDTQYF

j_call: TRBJ2-5
d_call: TRBD2
clone_size: NA
v_call: TRBV2
cdr3_nt: TGTGCCAGCCGCGGGGGGGGAGCCCAAGAGACCCAGTACTTC
cdr3_aa: CASRGGGAQETQYF

j_call: TRBJ2-5
d_call: NA
clone_size: NA
v_call: TRBV6-5
cdr3_nt: TGTGCCAGCAGTTCGGTACCCCCGGGGACCCAGTACTTC
cdr3_aa: CASSSVPPGTQYF

j_call: TRBJ2-7
d_call: NA
clone_size: NA
v_call: TRBV5-1
cdr3_nt: TGCGCCAGCAGCTTGGGCGGGGAAAGCTCCTACGAGCAGTACTTC
cdr3_aa: CASSLGGESSYEQYF

j_call: TRBJ2-2
d_call: TRBD1
clone_size: NA
v_call: TRBV2
cdr3_nt: TGTGCCAGCAGCCCCCCCCAAGGGACAGGGGTCACCGGGGAGCTGTTTTTT
cdr3_aa: CASSPPQGTGVTGELFF

j_call: TRBJ2-3
d_call: TRBD1
clone_size: NA
v_call: TRBV28
cdr3_nt: TGTGCCAGCAGTTTATCTCTAGGTCGGACAGGGGGCTTGAATACGCAGTATTTT
cdr3_aa: CASSLSLGRTGGLNTQYF

j_call: TRBJ1-1
d_call: TRBD1
clone_size: NA
v_call: TRBV9
cdr3_nt: TGTGCCAGCAGCGTAGAAGGCGGGACAGGGGGCGCCCCCTACACTGAAGCTTTCTTT
cdr3_aa: CASSVEGGTGGAPYTEAFF

j_call: TRBJ1-1
d_call: NA
clone_size: NA
v_call: TRBV6-1
cdr3_nt: TGTGCCAGCAGTGAACCCCGTCGACCTGAAGCTTTCTTT
cdr3_aa: CASSEPRRPEAFF

j_call: TRBJ2-5
d_call: NA
clone_size: NA
v_call: TRBV9
cdr3_nt: TGTGCCAGCAGCGCTCTAGACGGAAGCCAAGAGACCCAGTACTTC
cdr3_aa: CASSALDGSQETQYF

j_call: TRBJ1-1
d_call: NA
clone_size: few
v_call: TRBV5-1
cdr3_nt: TGCGCCAGCAGCGCCGGGACGAACACTGAAGCTTTCTTT
cdr3_aa: CASSAGTNTEAFF

j_call: TRBJ2-1
d_call: NA
clone_size: NA
v_call: TRBV30
cdr3_nt: TGTGCCTGGAGTGGGAGGGAGCAGTTCTTC
cdr3_aa: CAWSGREQFF

j_call: TRBJ2-7
d_call: NA
clone_size: NA
v_call: TRBV7-8
cdr3_nt: TGTGCCAGCAGCTTAGACCTAGACGCGAGCGAGCAGTACTTC
cdr3_aa: CASSLDLDASEQYF

j_call: TRBJ1-1
d_call: NA
clone_size: NA
v_call: TRBV28
cdr3_nt: TGTGCCAGCAGCTCACATATGGGGGTGGGCACTGAAGCTTTCTTT
cdr3_aa: CASSSHMGVGTEAFF

j_call: TRBJ2-1
d_call: TRBD1
clone_size: NA
v_call: TRBV6-5
cdr3_nt: TGTGCCAGCAGAAACCGGGACAGGGTGTCCAATGAGCAGTTCTTC
cdr3_aa: CASRNRDRVSNEQFF

j_call: TRBJ2-3
d_call: NA
clone_size: NA
v_call: TRBV7-3
cdr3_nt: TGTGCCAGCAGCTTTCGTGTTTCCGGGGTCACAGATACGCAGTATTTT
cdr3_aa: CASSFRVSGVTDTQYF